This T cell receptor beta chain was found in a study of B cell selection in AIRE deficiency. Study results and caveats: Healthy Tconv contained roughly two fifths of shared healthy Treg sequences; only TCRbeta sequenced. Of a few thousand shared Treg TCRbeta sequences, about 30% were healthy-only, just over 9% patient-only. In TCRBV usage, CDR3 length and diversity, patient Tconv and Treg cells matched healthy donors.

This clone occurred a few times. Its target is unknown. TCRdb's table, derived via immunoSEQ multiplex PCR, lists solely in-frame clones and lacks some. The profile shows around 26,000 clones, over 80% of them singletons. Regulatory T cells were sorted as CD4+CD25hiCD127low/negative cells. The length of the CDR3 is 16 residues. J gave up 4 bases and V 5 bases, and 9 bases lay outside the gene matches. Germline-derived CDR1 and CDR2 are MNHEY and SMNVEV (reference sequence). Sequenced: CD4+CD25+ Tregs sorted from PBMCs. The source of this sequence is a human donor in good health. The chain joins TRBV27 to TRBJ1-5; the match to TRBD1 covers 9 bases. The CDR3 region is CASSKRTGDRNQPQHF. The CDR3 DNA is TGTGCCAGCAGTAAAAGGACAGGGGACAGGAATCAGCCCCAGCATTTT.